The next 28 T cell receptor beta chains were all read from a single sample in a study of neoadjuvant anti-PD-1 for oral cavity cancer. Sequenced by immunoSEQ multiplex PCR; TCRdb stores in-frame clones only, minus some. This table has tens of thousands of clones, 79% appearing once. The material sequenced was PBMCs, taken before nivolumab (anti-PD-1) treatment. The receptors stem from a person between 35 and 79 years old with oral cavity squamous cell carcinoma.

The V gene is TRBV11-3, the J gene TRBJ2-5, with D perhaps being TRBD1 or TRBD2 (5 bases each). The V gene's germline CDR1 is SGHNT and CDR2 YENEEA. Trimming removed 1 base at V and 0 bases at J, with 6 bases between. This CDR3 has 14 amino acids. CDR3 DNA sequence: TGTGCCAGCAGCTTAGGGGGGAACCAAGAGACCCAGTACTTC. Its translation: CASSLGGNQETQYF.

The V gene is TRBV5-1, the J gene TRBJ1-3; TRBD1 aligns across 7 bases. V gave up 0 bases and J gave up 3 bases; unmatched junction bases: 3. In germline, CDR1 is SGHRS, CDR2 YFSETQ. This CDR3 is 15 amino acids long. CDR3 sequence (DNA): TGCGCCAGCAGCTTGGGACAGGGACATGGAAACACCATATATTTT. Its translation: CASSLGQGHGNTIYF. The full variable domain, with the rest looked up from reference TRBV5-1 and TRBJ1-3, is KAGVTQTPRYLIKTRGQQVTLSCSPISGHRSVSWYQQTPGQGLQFLFEYFSETQRNKGNFPGRFSGRQFSNSRSEMNVSTLELGDSALYLCASSLGQGHGNTIYFGEGSWLTVV.

This chain joins TRBV21-1 and TRBJ2-1; the table's D call of TRBD1 was not tested on the DNA. TRBV21-1 is a listed pseudogene. The CDR3 spans 20 residues. CDR3 DNA sequence: TGTGCCAGCAGCAAAGTGTCGGGACAGGGAATCATCCCCTCTTACAATGAGCAGTTCTTC. Amino acid sequence: CASSKVSGQGIIPSYNEQFF.

V usage is TRBV9 and J usage is TRBJ1-2; the D gene is possibly TRBD1 (5 bases). V was shortened by 8 bases and J by 0 bases, with 14 bases between the two germline ends. The CDR3 has 14 amino acids. CDR1 is SGDLS, CDR2 YYNGEE, per germline. CDR3 sequence: CASGGDRSNYGYTF. The DNA of the CDR3 is TGTGCCAGTGGCGGGGACCGTTCTAACTATGGCTACACCTTC.

This chain joins TRBV7-9 and TRBJ2-1; D is possibly TRBD2 (5 bases). Trimming left V 10 bases short and J 3 bases short, with 10 bases between. Germline CDR1 reads SEHNR; CDR2 reads FQNEAQ (reference sequence). This CDR3 is built from 12 residues. The CDR3 here is CATGMLYNEQFF. The CDR3 DNA reads as TGTGCCACCGGGATGCTCTACAATGAGCAGTTCTTC.

The genes are TRBV14 and TRBJ1-3; D call uncertain. Germline V gene lookup returns CDR1 SGHDN and CDR2 FVKESK. V was trimmed by 4 bases and J by 0 bases, leaving 4 bases between them. CDR3 length: 13 amino acids. CDR3 in DNA: TGTGCCAGCAGCCCTAACTCTGGAAACACCATATATTTT. This sequence encodes CASSPNSGNTIYF.

The CDR3 nucleotides are TGTGCCAGCAGCCCCGCCTTGGGCCAGGGGAATTCACCCCTCCACTTT. It specifies CASSPALGQGNSPLHF. The chain employs TRBV5-4 and TRBJ1-6; perhaps TRBD1 as D (6 bases). Trimming cost V 4 bases and J 7 bases, with 18 bases left between them. Germline V lookup: CDR1 SGHNT, CDR2 YYREEE (reference sequence). The CDR3 covers 16 residues.

The genes are TRBV2 and TRBJ2-7; possible D gene TRBD1, 6 bases. The V end was cut by 4 bases, the J end by 6 bases, with 13 bases between. The CDR3 runs to 13 residues. Per the germline V gene, CDR1 is SNHLY and CDR2 is FYNNEI. CDR3 coding DNA: TGTGCCAGCAGTGGGGGGAACAGGGTCGAGCAGTACTTC. Protein product: CASSGGNRVEQYF.

In this sample, this clone turned up a few times. CDR3 region: CASRGTGERSGELFF. The CDR3 nucleotides are TGTGCCAGTAGGGGCACAGGGGAGCGGTCCGGGGAGCTGTTTTTT. The genes are TRBV19 and TRBJ2-2, with 7 bases fitting TRBD1. Germline V gives CDR1 LNHDA, CDR2 SQIVND (reference sequence). Trimming removed 6 bases from V and 6 bases from J; junction bases left unmatched: 10. The CDR3 is 15 residues long.

The rearrangement uses TRBV18 and TRBJ2-5, with a tentative D call TRBD2 (7 bases). Trimming shortened V by 3 bases and J by 5 bases, and 16 bases separated the two germline ends. The length of the CDR3 is 15 residues. Germline V gives CDR1 KGHSH, CDR2 LQKENI. The CDR3 sequence is CASSPTTGGGETQYF. The CDR3 coding sequence is TGTGCCAGCTCACCCACAACGGGGGGCGGGGAGACCCAGTACTTC.

This clone was seen more than once but under ten times. V and J are TRBV5-4 and TRBJ2-1; 10 bases are a match to TRBD2. The V and J ends lost 2 bases and 6 bases, in that order; junction bases with no gene match: 5. CDR1 SGHNT and CDR2 YYREEE come from the germline V gene (reference sequence). The CDR3 is 15 residues long. The CDR3 DNA sequence: TGTGCCAGCAGCTTAGCGGGAGGGTACTCCAATGAGCAGTTCTTC. Amino acids: CASSLAGGYSNEQFF.

The genes are TRBV11-2 and TRBJ2-7; perhaps TRBD2 as D (5 bases). The length of the CDR3 is 14 residues. V lost 5 bases and J lost 3, with 14 bases in between. CDR1 and CDR2 from the germline V gene are SGHAT and FQNNGV. The CDR3 bases are TGTGCCAGCAGCCATTATTCAGGAGGCTACGAGCAGTACTTC. Its translation is CASSHYSGGYEQYF.

V and J are TRBV9 and TRBJ2-3; TRBD1 or TRBD2 may be the D gene (5 bases each). There are 16 residues in the CDR3. V was clipped by 7 bases and J by 0 bases, with 18 bases between them. Germline V gene lookup returns CDR1 SGDLS and CDR2 YYNGEE. The CDR3, as DNA: TGTGCCAGCGGGGGTCCTGGGGTTTTAAGCACAGATACGCAGTATTTT. This sequence encodes CASGGPGVLSTDTQYF.

The J gene is TRBJ1-2, the V gene TRBV5-1; 8 bases fit TRBD1. The J segment lost 0 bases and the V segment lost 6 bases, leaving 13 bases of the junction unmatched. The V gene's germline CDR1 is SGHRS and CDR2 YFSETQ. The CDR3 loop spans 17 amino acids. This chain's CDR3 is CASTPEGQGHPNYGYTF. The CDR3 DNA is TGCGCCAGCACCCCGGAAGGACAGGGACACCCTAACTATGGCTACACCTTC.

This clone appeared a single time. The chain is built from TRBV5-6 and TRBJ1-2; D might be TRBD1 (6 bases). This CDR3 is 14 amino acids long. CDR1 and CDR2 (germline): SGHDT, YYEEEE. Trimming took 3 bases from V and 8 from J, leaving 17 bases between them. CDR3 DNA: TGTGCCAGCAGCTCCGGGACAATGGGTTACGGCTACACCTTC. Translated, it gives CASSSGTMGYGYTF.

The gene calls are TRBV19 and TRBJ1-5; D remains ambiguous. The V end lost 5 bases, the J end lost 4 bases, and 9 bases lay between the germline ends. This CDR3 is 13 amino acids long. In germline, CDR1 is LNHDA, CDR2 SQIVND (reference sequence). This CDR3 reads CASSGQANQPQHF. DNA for the CDR3: TGTGCCAGTAGTGGGCAGGCAAATCAGCCCCAGCATTTT.

The chain combines TRBV7-8 with TRBJ2-7; D not resolved. The V gene's germline CDR1 is SGHVS and CDR2 FQNEAQ. This CDR3 comprises 12 residues. Between the trimmed V and J ends, which lost 5 bases and 2 bases, there was a span of 7 bases. Here the CDR3 reads CASSDTTYEQYF. The CDR3 DNA reads TGTGCCAGCAGCGACACGACCTACGAGCAGTACTTC.

This chain connects TRBV5-1 to TRBJ2-7, with 10 bases identical to TRBD2. This CDR3 region has 14 residues. Germline V CDR1 and CDR2: SGHRS, YFSETQ. The V and J ends lost 4 bases and 6 bases, in that order; junction bases with no gene match: 7. As DNA, the CDR3 is TGCGCCAGCAGCATGAGCGGGAGGGCGGCCGAGCAGTACTTC. Its protein product is CASSMSGRAAEQYF.

This chain uses TRBV7-9 with TRBJ2-2, with D possibly matching TRBD2 (6 bases). Deletions cut 5 bases from V and 6 bases from J, with 13 bases between. The CDR3 spans 14 residues. From germline, CDR1 is SEHNR and CDR2 FQNEAQ (reference sequence). In nucleotides, the CDR3 is TGTGCCAGCAGCCACGGGGGAGTTTCCGGGGAGCTGTTTTTT. Its protein is CASSHGGVSGELFF.

The rearrangement links TRBV6-1 to TRBJ1-2; TRBD1 aligns across 7 bases. J was trimmed by 3 bases and V by 6 bases; bases with no gene match: 10. Germline V gene data show CDR1 as MNHNS and CDR2 as SASEGT. This CDR3 spans 15 amino acids. The CDR3 here is CASRRPTGRYYGYTF. Here the CDR3 DNA reads TGTGCCAGCAGGAGACCGACAGGGCGGTACTATGGCTACACCTTC.

The V gene is TRBV7-9, the J gene TRBJ2-5; D might be TRBD2 (6 bases). Germline V gene data show CDR1 as SEHNR and CDR2 as FQNEAQ (reference sequence). This CDR3 contains 14 residues. Trimming cost V 0 bases and J 5 bases, with 10 bases left between them. CDR3 residues: CASSLAGGVETQYF. CDR3 nucleotides: TGTGCCAGCAGCTTAGCGGGGGGAGTCGAGACCCAGTACTTC. The variable domain in full, with the rest retrieved from reference TRBV7-9 and TRBJ2-5, is DTGVSQNPRHKITKRGQNVTFRCDPISEHNRLYWYRQTLGQGPEFLTYFQNEAQLEKSRLLSDRFSAERPKGSFSTLEIQRTEQGDSAMYLCASSLAGGVETQYFGPGTRLLVL.

This chain joins TRBV19 and TRBJ1-3, with 7 bases identical to TRBD1. The CDR3 has 16 residues. Germline CDR1 LNHDA, CDR2 SQIVND (reference sequence). Losses at the gene ends were 5 bases for V and 2 bases for J; bases not matched to a gene: 9. The DNA of the CDR3 is TGTGCCAGTAGTGTCGACAGGGCAACACCTGGAAACACCATATATTTT. Protein product: CASSVDRATPGNTIYF.

V usage is TRBV6-1 and J usage is TRBJ2-7; tentatively, D is TRBD1 (6 bases). CDR3 size: 14 residues. The germline V and J ends were trimmed by 7 bases and 3 bases, with 16 bases remaining between them. Germline loops: CDR1 MNHNS, CDR2 SASEGT. The CDR3 reads CASIPGADYYEQYF. The DNA for the CDR3 is TGTGCCAGCATCCCAGGGGCAGATTACTACGAGCAGTACTTC.

This clone occurred once. This sequence joins TRBV19 and TRBJ2-3; TRBD1 matches at 7 bases. The CDR3 length is 13 residues. The ends lost 8 bases at V and 2 bases at J; junction bases unmatched: 4. The germline V gene has CDR1 LNHDA and CDR2 SQIVND (reference sequence). CDR3 in amino acids: CASEGQITDTQYF. The CDR3 bases are TGTGCCAGTGAGGGACAGATCACAGATACGCAGTATTTT.

The chain recombines TRBV5-1 with TRBJ1-2; 7 bases align to TRBD1. The J segment lost 1 base and the V segment lost 3 bases, leaving 12 bases of the junction unmatched. The CDR3 runs 17 residues. Germline V CDR1 and CDR2: SGHRS, YFSETQ. The CDR3 DNA reads TGCGCCAGCAGCTGGAACCCGGGACAGCTTGATAACTATGGCTACACCTTC. Encoded protein: CASSWNPGQLDNYGYTF.

This chain connects TRBV5-1 to TRBJ2-7; TRBD2 is a possible D gene (6 bases). Germline values: CDR1 SGHRS, CDR2 YFSETQ. V lost 4 bases to trimming and J lost 6 bases, with 14 bases between them. The CDR3 has 13 amino acids. This CDR3 is CASSREPRSEQYF. The CDR3 DNA reads as TGCGCCAGCAGCCGGGAGCCACGGTCCGAGCAGTACTTC.

This clone is medium-sized in the sample. This chain uses TRBV6-1 with TRBJ1-5; a possible D gene is TRBD1 (6 bases). V lost 6 bases and J lost 7, with 19 bases in between. This CDR3 region has 15 residues. The germline CDR1 and CDR2 sequences are MNHNS and SASEGT. The CDR3 reads CASRVIRDTGQPQHF. The CDR3 nucleotides read TGTGCCAGCAGGGTAATCCGGGACACCGGACAGCCCCAGCATTTT.

The V gene is TRBV10-3, the J gene TRBJ2-7, with D possibly being TRBD2 (6 bases). The V and J ends lost 0 bases and 1 base respectively, with 10 bases between them. This CDR3 is built from 15 residues. Germline-derived CDR1 and CDR2 are ENHRY and SYGVKD. Here the CDR3 reads CAISESGTLSYEQYF. CDR3 coding DNA: TGTGCCATCAGTGAGTCCGGGACTTTATCCTACGAGCAGTACTTC.